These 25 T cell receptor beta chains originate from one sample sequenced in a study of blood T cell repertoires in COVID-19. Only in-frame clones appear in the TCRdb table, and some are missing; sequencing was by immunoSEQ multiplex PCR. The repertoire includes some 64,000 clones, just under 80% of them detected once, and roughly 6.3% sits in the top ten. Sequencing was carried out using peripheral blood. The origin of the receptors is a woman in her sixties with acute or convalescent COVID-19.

The CDR3 is CATSGGRRGEQFF. The CDR3, as DNA: TGTGCCACCAGTGGCGGGAGGCGGGGTGAGCAGTTCTTC. This chain joins TRBV24-1 and TRBJ2-1; 8 bases agree with TRBD2. CDR3 length: 13 residues. Trimming at V came to 5 bases and at J to 9 bases, leaving 5 bases not matched to a gene. Germline-derived CDR1 and CDR2 are KGHDR and SFDVKD.

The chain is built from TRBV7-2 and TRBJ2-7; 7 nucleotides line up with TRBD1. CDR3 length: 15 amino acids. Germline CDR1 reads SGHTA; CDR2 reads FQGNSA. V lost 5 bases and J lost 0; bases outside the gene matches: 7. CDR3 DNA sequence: TGTGCCAGCAGCGTGACAGGGTTGTTCTCCTACGAGCAGTACTTC. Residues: CASSVTGLFSYEQYF.

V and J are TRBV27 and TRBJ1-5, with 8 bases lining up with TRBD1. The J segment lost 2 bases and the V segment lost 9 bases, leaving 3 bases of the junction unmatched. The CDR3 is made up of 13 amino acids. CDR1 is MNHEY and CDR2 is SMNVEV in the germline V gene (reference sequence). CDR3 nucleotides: TGTGCCAGTTGGGGACAGGGCAATCAGCCCCAGCATTTT. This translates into CASWGQGNQPQHF.

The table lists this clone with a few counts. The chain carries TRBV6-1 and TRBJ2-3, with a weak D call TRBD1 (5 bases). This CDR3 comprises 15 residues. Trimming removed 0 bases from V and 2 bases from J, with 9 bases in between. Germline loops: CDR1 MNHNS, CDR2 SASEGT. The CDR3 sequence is CASSEAAGYTDTQYF. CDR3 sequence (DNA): TGTGCCAGCAGTGAAGCGGCAGGGTACACAGATACGCAGTATTTT.

CDR3 residues: CASSGGRQETQYF. The CDR3 nucleotides read TGCGCCAGCAGCGGGGGCCGCCAAGAGACCCAGTACTTC. The chain recombines TRBV5-1 with TRBJ2-5; possible D gene TRBD1, 6 bases. This CDR3 contains 13 residues. Trimming removed 4 bases at V and 1 base at J, with 8 bases between. Germline CDR1 reads SGHRS; CDR2 reads YFSETQ.

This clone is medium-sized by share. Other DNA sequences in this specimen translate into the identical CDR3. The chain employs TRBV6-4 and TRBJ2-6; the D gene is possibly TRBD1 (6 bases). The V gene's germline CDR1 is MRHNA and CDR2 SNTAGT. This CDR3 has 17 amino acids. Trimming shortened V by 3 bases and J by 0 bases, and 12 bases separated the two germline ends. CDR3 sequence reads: CASSETGSSSGANVLTF. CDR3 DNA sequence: TGTGCCAGCAGTGAGACAGGTTCCTCCTCTGGGGCCAACGTCCTGACTTTC.

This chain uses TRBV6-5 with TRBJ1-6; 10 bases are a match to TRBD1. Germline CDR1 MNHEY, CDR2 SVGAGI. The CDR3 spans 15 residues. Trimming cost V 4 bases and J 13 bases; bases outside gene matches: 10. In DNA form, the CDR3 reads TGTGCCAGCAGTTTCGCTCGGGGACAGGGGCGCCCCCTCCACTTT. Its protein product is CASSFARGQGRPLHF.

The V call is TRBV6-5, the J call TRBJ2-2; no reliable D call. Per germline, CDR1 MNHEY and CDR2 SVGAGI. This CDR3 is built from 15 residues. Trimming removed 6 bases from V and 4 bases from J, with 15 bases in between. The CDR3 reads CASRATFDSTGELFF. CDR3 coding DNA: TGTGCCAGCAGGGCGACATTCGATAGCACCGGGGAGCTGTTTTTT.

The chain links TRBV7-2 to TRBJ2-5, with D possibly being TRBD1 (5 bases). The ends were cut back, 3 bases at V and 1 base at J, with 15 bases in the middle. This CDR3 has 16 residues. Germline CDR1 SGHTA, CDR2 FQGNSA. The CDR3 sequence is CASSFNRFQFQETQYF. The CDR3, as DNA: TGTGCCAGCAGCTTCAACAGGTTCCAATTCCAAGAGACCCAGTACTTC. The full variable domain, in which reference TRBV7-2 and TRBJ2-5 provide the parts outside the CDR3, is GAGVSQSPSNKVTEKGKDVELRCDPISGHTALYWYRQSLGQGLEFLIYFQGNSAPDKSGLPSDRFSAERTGGSVSTLTIQRTQQEDSAVYLCASSFNRFQFQETQYFGPGTRLLVL.

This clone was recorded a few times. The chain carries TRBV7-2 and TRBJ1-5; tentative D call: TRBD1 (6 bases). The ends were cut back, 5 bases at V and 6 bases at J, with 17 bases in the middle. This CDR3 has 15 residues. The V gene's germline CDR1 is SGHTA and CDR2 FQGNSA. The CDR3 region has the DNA TGTGCCAGCAGCCAATATGCACGAGGGGGTCAGCCCCAGCATTTT. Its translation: CASSQYARGGQPQHF.

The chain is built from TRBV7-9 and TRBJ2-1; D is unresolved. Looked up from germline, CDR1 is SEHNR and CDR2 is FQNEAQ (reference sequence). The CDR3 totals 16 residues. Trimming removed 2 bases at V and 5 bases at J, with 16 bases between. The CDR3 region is CASSLLGTGPNNEQFF. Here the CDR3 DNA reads TGTGCCAGCAGCTTACTTGGTACGGGTCCTAACAATGAGCAGTTCTTC.

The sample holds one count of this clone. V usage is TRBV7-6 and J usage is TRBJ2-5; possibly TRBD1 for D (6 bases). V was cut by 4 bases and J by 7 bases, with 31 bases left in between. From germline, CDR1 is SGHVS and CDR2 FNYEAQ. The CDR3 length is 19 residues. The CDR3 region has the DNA TGTGCCAGCAGCTCCCCTCCAGACGCGGACAGACTTTTCAAAGTGACCCAGTACTTC. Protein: CASSSPPDADRLFKVTQYF. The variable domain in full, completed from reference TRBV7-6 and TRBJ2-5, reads GAGVSQSPRYKVTKRGQDVALRCDPISGHVSLYWYRQALGQGPEFLTYFNYEAQQDKSGLPNDRFSAERPEGSISTLTIQRTEQRDSAMYRCASSSPPDADRLFKVTQYFGPGTRLLVL.

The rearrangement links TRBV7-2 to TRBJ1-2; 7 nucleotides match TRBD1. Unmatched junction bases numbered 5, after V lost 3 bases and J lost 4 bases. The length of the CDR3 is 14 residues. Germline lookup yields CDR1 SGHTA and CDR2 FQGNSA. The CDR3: CASSFPGTAYGYTF. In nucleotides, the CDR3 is TGTGCCAGCAGCTTCCCGGGGACAGCCTATGGCTACACCTTC.

The CDR3 sequence: CASSETSGGSTDTQYF. The CDR3 bases are TGCGCCAGCAGTGAGACTAGCGGGGGGAGCACAGATACGCAGTATTTT. The chain employs TRBV10-2 and TRBJ2-3, with 12 bases lining up with TRBD2. Per the germline V gene, CDR1 is WSHSY and CDR2 is SAAADI. The V segment lost 2 bases and the J segment 0 bases; nucleotides outside the gene matches: 0. The CDR3 has 16 residues.

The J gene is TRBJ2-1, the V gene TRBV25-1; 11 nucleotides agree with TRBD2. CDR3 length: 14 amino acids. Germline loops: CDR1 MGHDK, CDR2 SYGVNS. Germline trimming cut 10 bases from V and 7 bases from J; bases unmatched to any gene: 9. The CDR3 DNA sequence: TGTGCCACCCGTGGTACTAGCGGGGGAAATGAGCAGTTCTTC. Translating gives CATRGTSGGNEQFF.

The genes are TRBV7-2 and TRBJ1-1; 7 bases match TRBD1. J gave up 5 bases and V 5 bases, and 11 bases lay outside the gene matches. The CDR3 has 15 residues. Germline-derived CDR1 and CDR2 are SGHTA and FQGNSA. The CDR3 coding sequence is TGTGCCAGCAGCACTCGGACAGGTGGGGGGACTGAAGCTTTCTTT. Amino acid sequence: CASSTRTGGGTEAFF.

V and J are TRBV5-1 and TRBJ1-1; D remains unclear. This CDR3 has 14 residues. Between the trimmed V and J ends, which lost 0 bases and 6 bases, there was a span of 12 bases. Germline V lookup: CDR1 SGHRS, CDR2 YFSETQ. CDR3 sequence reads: CASSLVEGEPEAFF. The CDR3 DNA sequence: TGCGCCAGCAGCTTGGTAGAGGGAGAACCTGAAGCTTTCTTT.

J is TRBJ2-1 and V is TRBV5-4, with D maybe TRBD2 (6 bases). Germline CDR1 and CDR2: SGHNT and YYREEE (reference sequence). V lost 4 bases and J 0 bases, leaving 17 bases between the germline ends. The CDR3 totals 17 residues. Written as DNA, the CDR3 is TGTGCCAGCAGCCCGGGGACTGACCACCCCTCCTACAATGAGCAGTTCTTC. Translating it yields CASSPGTDHPSYNEQFF.

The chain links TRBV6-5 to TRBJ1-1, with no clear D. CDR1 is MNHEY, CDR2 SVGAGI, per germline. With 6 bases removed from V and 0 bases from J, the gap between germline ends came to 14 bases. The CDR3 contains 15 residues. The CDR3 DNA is TGTGCCAGCAGCCGCCCCTTCGGGGTGAACACTGAAGCTTTCTTT. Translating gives CASSRPFGVNTEAFF.

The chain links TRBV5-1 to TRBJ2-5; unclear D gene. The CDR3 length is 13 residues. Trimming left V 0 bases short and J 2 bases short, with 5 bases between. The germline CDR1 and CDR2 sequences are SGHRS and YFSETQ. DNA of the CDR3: TGCGCCAGCAGCTTGGGGGCGCAAGAGACCCAGTACTTC. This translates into CASSLGAQETQYF.

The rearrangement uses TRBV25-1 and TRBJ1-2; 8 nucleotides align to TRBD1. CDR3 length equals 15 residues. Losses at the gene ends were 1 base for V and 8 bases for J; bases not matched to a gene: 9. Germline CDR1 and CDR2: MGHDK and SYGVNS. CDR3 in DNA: TGTGCCAGCAGTGAATGGGACAGGACGGATGGGGGCTACACCTTC. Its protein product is CASSEWDRTDGGYTF.

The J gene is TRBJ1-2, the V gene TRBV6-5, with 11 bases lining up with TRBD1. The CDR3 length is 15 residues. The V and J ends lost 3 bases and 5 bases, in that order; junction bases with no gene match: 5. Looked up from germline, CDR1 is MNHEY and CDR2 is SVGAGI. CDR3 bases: TGTGCCAGCAGTTATAGGACAGGGGGCGGTTATGGCTACACCTTC. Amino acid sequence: CASSYRTGGGYGYTF.

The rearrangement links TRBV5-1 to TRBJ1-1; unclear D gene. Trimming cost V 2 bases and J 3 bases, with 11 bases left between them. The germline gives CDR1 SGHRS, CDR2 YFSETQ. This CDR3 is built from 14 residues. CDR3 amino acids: CASSFGIAYTEAFF. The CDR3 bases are TGCGCCAGCAGCTTTGGTATTGCGTACACTGAAGCTTTCTTT.

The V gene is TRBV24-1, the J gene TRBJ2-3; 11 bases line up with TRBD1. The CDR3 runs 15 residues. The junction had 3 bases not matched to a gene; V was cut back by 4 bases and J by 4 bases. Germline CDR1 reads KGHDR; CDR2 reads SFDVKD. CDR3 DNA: TGTGCCACCAGTGACCAGGGACAGGGGGCAGATACGCAGTATTTT. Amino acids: CATSDQGQGADTQYF.

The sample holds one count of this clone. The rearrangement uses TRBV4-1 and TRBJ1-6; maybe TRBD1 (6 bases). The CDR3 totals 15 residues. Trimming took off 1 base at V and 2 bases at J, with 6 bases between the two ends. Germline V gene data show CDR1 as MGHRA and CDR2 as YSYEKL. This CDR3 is CASSQGTAYNSPLHF. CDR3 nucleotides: TGCGCCAGCAGCCAAGGGACAGCCTATAATTCACCCCTCCACTTT.